These T cell receptor beta chains were read from a single sample in a study of response to subunit inactivated influenza vaccine. Each CDR3 protein gets one entry after TCRdb re-called the RT-PCR reads with MiXCR. The data show about half a million distinct CDR3 sequences, with 11% seen just once and 12% held by the top ten. The source was PBMCs from blood, collected roughly 47 days after vaccination. The receptors originated from a man aged 50 to 59 who received an inactivated influenza vaccine. Each CDR3 is given with its conserved first and last residue. D genes are given only for firm matches. Only some rows state a clone size, as once, few, many or a class for expanded clones.

abundance,j_gene,v_gene,d_gene,len,CDR3nt,CDR3aa
many,TRBJ2-7,TRBV7-8,NA,14,TGTGCCAGCACTCAAGGTAGCACGCGGTACGAGCAGTACTTC,CASTQGSTRYEQYF
NA,TRBJ2-7,TRBV11-2,NA,15,TGTGCCAGCCTTACATGGGCAGGGGTCTCAAGGAGGCAGTACTTC,CASLTWAGVSRRQYF
NA,TRBJ1-6,TRBV5-1,TRBD1,13,TGCGCCAGCAGTTCGACAGGGAATTCACCCCTCCACTTT,CASSSTGNSPLHF
few,TRBJ2-1,TRBV20-1,TRBD1,15,TGCAGTGCTAGGCGATCGGACAGGAAGCACAATGAGCAGTTCTTC,CSARRSDRKHNEQFF
few,TRBJ1-3,TRBV6-5,NA,13,TGTGCCAGCAGTTCAGCCTCTGGAAACACCATATATTTT,CASSSASGNTIYF
few,TRBJ2-2,TRBV12-3/TRBV12-4,NA,12,TGTGCCAGCAGGAGCGACACCGGGGAGCTGTTTTTT,CASRSDTGELFF
few,TRBJ2-2,TRBV7-2,TRBD1,16,TGTGCCAGCAGCTTAGACAGGGGGCGGGTCACCGGGGAGCTGTTTTTT,CASSLDRGRVTGELFF
many,TRBJ1-1,TRBV10-3,TRBD1,14,TGTGCCATCAGTCCGGACAGGGCTTACACTGAAGCTTTCTTT,CAISPDRAYTEAFF
NA,TRBJ2-7,TRBV20-1,NA,11,TGCAGTGCAGAACGGGGGAGCGAGCAGTACTTC,CSAERGSEQYF
few,TRBJ2-2,TRBV7-2,NA,15,TGTGCCAGCAGCTTAAGCAGGGGGGCCGCCGGGGAGCTGTTTTTT,CASSLSRGAAGELFF
many,TRBJ2-1,TRBV6-4,TRBD1,14,TGTGCCAGCAGCCGGGACAGGGGAGTTCATGAGCAGTTCTTC,CASSRDRGVHEQFF
NA,TRBJ2-7,TRBV20-1,NA,14,TGCAGTGCTCCCGGAGGCCTAGCCTTATACGAGCAGTACTTC,CSAPGGLALYEQYF
NA,TRBJ2-5,TRBV20-1,NA,11,TGCAGTGCCGAGGGCCAAGAGACCCAGTACTTC,CSAEGQETQYF
few,TRBJ1-6,TRBV7-2,NA,13,TGTGCCAGCAGCGGGCAGAATAATTCACCCCTCCACTTT,CASSGQNNSPLHF
many,TRBJ2-7,TRBV10-3,NA,12,TGTGCCAGCGGTGGTAGAAGTGACGAGCAGTACTTC,CASGGRSDEQYF
many,TRBJ2-1,TRBV5-1,TRBD2,15,TGCGCCAGCAGCTCTAGCGGGGGGGCCTACAATGAGCAGTTCTTC,CASSSSGGAYNEQFF
few,TRBJ1-1,TRBV5-1,NA,15,TGCGCCAGCAGCTTTTCCCCGACCGGGCAAACTGAAGCTTTCTTT,CASSFSPTGQTEAFF
NA,TRBJ1-1,TRBV3-1,NA,14,TGTGCCAGCAGCCAACCTTGGGCGTTCGCTGAAGCTTTCTTT,CASSQPWAFAEAFF
few,TRBJ2-7,TRBV6-1,TRBD2,15,TGTGCCAGCAGGCCTAGCGGGAGATTTGGCTACGAGCAGTACTTC,CASRPSGRFGYEQYF
many,TRBJ1-1,TRBV29-1,TRBD1,13,TGCAGCGTTAGACAGGGGGAGGTCACTGAAGCTTTCTTT,CSVRQGEVTEAFF
few,TRBJ2-7,TRBV9,NA,16,TGTGCCAGCAGCCCGCATGATGTGGGAGGATCCTACGAGCAGTACTTC,CASSPHDVGGSYEQYF
few,TRBJ1-2,TRBV6-1,TRBD1,17,TGTGCCAGCAGTAGACCGGGACAGGCGTCTAGGGGCTATGGCTACACCTTC,CASSRPGQASRGYGYTF
many,TRBJ2-1,TRBV6-6,TRBD1,13,TGTGCCAGCAGTCCTCGGACAGGGGGCGGGCAGTTCTTC,CASSPRTGGGQFF
NA,TRBJ2-1,TRBV12-3/TRBV12-4,NA,15,TGTGCCAGCAGGGCCCCAGATACGGGGTTGAATGAGCAGTTCTTC,CASRAPDTGLNEQFF
few,TRBJ2-4,TRBV7-9,NA,15,TGTGCCAGCAGCTCCCGGGACCTAGCTAAAGACATTCAGTACTTC,CASSSRDLAKDIQYF
few,TRBJ2-7,TRBV6-2/TRBV6-3,NA,13,TGTGCCAGCAGCAACGGGCCCTGGGGAGAGCAGTACTTC,CASSNGPWGEQYF
many,TRBJ2-7,TRBV12-3/TRBV12-4,TRBD2,15,TGTGCCAGCAGTTTTGGGCTAGCGGGCAACTACGAGCAGTACTTC,CASSFGLAGNYEQYF
NA,TRBJ1-3,TRBV10-3,TRBD1,15,TGTGCCATCAGTGAGCCGGGACAGGGGGCAAACACCATATATTTT,CAISEPGQGANTIYF
NA,TRBJ1-4,TRBV5-1,NA,14,TGCGCCAGCAGCTTGGGGGGGATCGATGAAAAACTGTTTTTT,CASSLGGIDEKLFF
many,TRBJ2-4,TRBV12-3/TRBV12-4,NA,11,TGTGCCAGCAGTTTAGGAGACATTCAGTACTTC,CASSLGDIQYF
few,TRBJ2-3,TRBV5-1,NA,16,TGCGCCAGCCGTCTCATGCGGTCTCCTAGCACAGATACGCAGTATTTT,CASRLMRSPSTDTQYF
NA,TRBJ2-1,TRBV2,TRBD1,14,TGTGCCAGCATGGGGACAGGATACAACAATGAGCAGTTCTTC,CASMGTGYNNEQFF
few,TRBJ2-7,TRBV6-2/TRBV6-3,TRBD2,15,TGTGCCAGCAGTTACGGCCGCGGGGGATCCTACGAGCAGTACTTC,CASSYGRGGSYEQYF
few,TRBJ2-3,TRBV11-2,NA,13,TGTGCCAGCAATCAGGGGGGGCCAGATACGCAGTATTTT,CASNQGGPDTQYF
many,TRBJ1-2,TRBV5-5,NA,16,TGTGCCAGCAGCTTGGCCTCCCAGGGCTCAAACTATGGCTACACCTTC,CASSLASQGSNYGYTF
NA,TRBJ1-5,TRBV20-1,NA,13,TGCAGTGCTACGGGCTCCGTTAACCAGCCCCAGCATTTT,CSATGSVNQPQHF
many,TRBJ2-3,TRBV7-9,NA,16,TGTGCCAGCAGCCGCGAGTATAGCGGACTCACAGATACGCAGTATTTT,CASSREYSGLTDTQYF
few,TRBJ2-1,TRBV20-1,TRBD2,13,TGCAGTGCTAGACCGGGAGGGTTCAATGAGCAGTTCTTC,CSARPGGFNEQFF
many,TRBJ2-1,TRBV20-1,TRBD2,16,TGCAGTGCTTCACTACTAGCGGGGGACTCCTACAATGAGCAGTTCTTC,CSASLLAGDSYNEQFF
few,TRBJ2-3,TRBV29-1,TRBD1,14,TGCAGCGTTTGGGGACAGGTACTAACAGATACGCAGTATTTT,CSVWGQVLTDTQYF
few,TRBJ1-5,TRBV24-1,TRBD1,17,TGTGCCACCGCGGGGGCACAGGGGGCGCATGGCAATCAGCCCCAGCATTTT,CATAGAQGAHGNQPQHF
few,TRBJ2-5,TRBV6-5,TRBD2,14,TGTGCCAGCAGTTCCCTAGCGGGTCGAGAGACCCAGTACTTC,CASSSLAGRETQYF
NA,TRBJ2-4,TRBV20-1,TRBD2,18,TGCAGTGCTAGAGATTTCGCGGGGGGCCTCGTAGCCAAAAACATTCAGTACTTC,CSARDFAGGLVAKNIQYF
NA,TRBJ2-7,TRBV29-1,TRBD2,14,TGCAGCGTTGAACTAGCGGGGAATCGCTACGAGCAGTACTTC,CSVELAGNRYEQYF
NA,TRBJ1-2,TRBV27,NA,12,TGTGCCAGCAGGGAGACCGCCCCCCAGAGTACCTTC,CASRETAPQSTF
NA,TRBJ2-7,TRBV20-1,NA,16,TGCAGTGCCCCGAATTGGAGGCGCCTGAATTCCTACGAGCAGTACTTC,CSAPNWRRLNSYEQYF
many,TRBJ2-2,TRBV5-5,NA,14,TGTGCCAGCAGCTGGGGACGTAACACCGGGGAGCTGTTTTTT,CASSWGRNTGELFF
NA,TRBJ2-2,TRBV20-1,NA,14,TGCAGTGCTAGAGACTTCATGAACACCGGGGAGCTGTTTTTT,CSARDFMNTGELFF
few,TRBJ2-3,TRBV6-5,TRBD2,15,TGTGCCAGCAGTTACGGGCGGGAGGGACGTGATACGCAGTATTTT,CASSYGREGRDTQYF
few,TRBJ1-1,TRBV20-1,NA,11,TGCAGTGCTAGTCGTGCCGCTGAAGCTTTCTTT,CSASRAAEAFF
many,TRBJ2-1,TRBV12-3/TRBV12-4,NA,15,TGTGCCAGCAGTCCCCCCGGAGGGCGGGATATTGAGCAGTTCTTC,CASSPPGGRDIEQFF
NA,TRBJ2-1,TRBV6-2/TRBV6-3,NA,11,TGTGCCAGCAGTTACATCAATGAGCAGTTCTTC,CASSYINEQFF
NA,TRBJ2-3,TRBV5-1,NA,13,TGCGCCAGCAGCGACGGAGCGAAGGATACGCAGTATTTT,CASSDGAKDTQYF